Below, 20 T cell receptor beta chains from the same sample are listed, as sequenced in a study of vaccination effects on CD4 cells after COVID-19. Clones were read by immunoSEQ multiplex PCR, and TCRdb kept only the in-frame ones, dropping some. The sample holds about 50,000 clones, roughly 80% seen once. With approximately ten days of culture completed, CD4+ T cells were isolated. For these receptors, no antigen is known. The sequenced sample was CD4+ T cells from PBMCs cultured without peptide, obtained before COVID-19 vaccination. The receptors were gathered from a human donor who received a COVID-19 vaccine.

The chain is built from TRBV24-1 and TRBJ2-7; perhaps TRBD1 as D (6 bases). Germline loops: CDR1 KGHDR, CDR2 SFDVKD. V was clipped by 3 bases and J by 0 bases, with 23 bases between them. The CDR3 is 19 amino acids. The CDR3, as DNA: TGTGCCACCAGTGATCCCAGAGTAAGACAGGATAACAGCTCCTACGAGCAGTACGTC. It yields the protein CATSDPRVRQDNSSYEQYV.

The rearrangement joins TRBV9 to TRBJ2-3, with TRBD2 as a possible D gene (5 bases). The CDR3 runs to 14 residues. From germline, CDR1 is SGDLS and CDR2 YYNGEE. V lost 6 bases and J 0 bases, leaving 11 bases between the germline ends. CDR3 in DNA: TGTGCCAGCACCGGGATCGGGAGCACAGATACGCAGTATTTT. This gives the protein CASTGIGSTDTQYF.

This chain connects TRBV3-1 (or the pseudogene TRBV3-2) to TRBJ2-3, with D maybe TRBD1 (5 bases). CDR3 length equals 15 residues. CDR1 LGHDT and CDR2 YNNKEL come from the germline V gene (reference sequence). V was shortened by 4 bases and J by 4 bases, with 15 bases between the two germline ends. The CDR3 bases are TGTGCCAGCAGCCCCTTTTTCAGGGTGGCAGATACGCAGTATTTT. This sequence encodes CASSPFFRVADTQYF.

The genes are TRBV19 and TRBJ1-2; D perhaps matches TRBD1 (6 bases). This CDR3 region has 16 residues. V lost 6 bases to trimming and J lost 4 bases, with 21 bases between them. CDR1 and CDR2 (germline): LNHDA, SQIVND (reference sequence). The CDR3 bases are TGTGCCAGTAGGCACTATCCGGGACACCGTACCTATGGCTACACCTTC. Translated, it gives CASRHYPGHRTYGYTF.

The rearrangement uses TRBV18 and TRBJ2-7; 8 positions match TRBD1. V shed 3 bases and J 7 bases; nucleotides not matched to a gene: 8. In germline, CDR1 is KGHSH, CDR2 LQKENI. There are 14 residues in the CDR3. The CDR3 nucleotides read TGTGCCAGCTCACCTACAGGGGGATTGGGGGAGCAGTACGTC. Residues: CASSPTGGLGEQYV.

The chain is built from TRBV5-4 and TRBJ2-2; 14 bases line up with TRBD2. This CDR3 comprises 17 residues. The germline CDR1 and CDR2 sequences are SGHNT and YYREEE (reference sequence). V lost 4 bases, J lost 1 base, and 3 bases stayed unmatched. The CDR3 DNA is TGTGCCAGCAGCGGGGGACTAGCGGGGGTGAACACCGGGGAGCTGTTTTTT. It specifies CASSGGLAGVNTGELFF.

The sample holds one count of this clone. V and J are TRBV27 and TRBJ2-5; the D gene is possibly TRBD1 (6 bases). In germline, CDR1 is MNHEY, CDR2 SMNVEV (reference sequence). The germline V and J ends were trimmed by 8 bases and 0 bases, with 7 bases remaining between them. This CDR3 spans 12 amino acids. This CDR3 is CASGTYQETQYF. In DNA, the CDR3 is TGTGCCAGCGGGACATACCAAGAGACCCAGTACTTC.

The CDR3 region has the DNA TGCGCCAGCAGCCAAGAGCGAACCCGGCGGGAGACCCAGTACTTC. Its translation is CASSQERTRRETQYF. The chain employs TRBV4-3 and TRBJ2-5; D remains ambiguous. Germline V gene lookup returns CDR1 LGHNA and CDR2 YSLEER. V dropped 0 bases and J dropped 5 bases, with 13 bases sitting between them. This CDR3 contains 15 residues.

This chain joins TRBV2 and TRBJ2-3, with 7 bases that match TRBD1. Germline V gene sequence: CDR1 SNHLY, CDR2 FYNNEI. J gave up 9 bases and V 6 bases, and 18 bases lay outside the gene matches. The CDR3 has 16 residues. The CDR3 DNA sequence: TGTGCCAGCAGAACTGGGACAGATACACCCCAGGGGACGCAGTATTTT. It specifies CASRTGTDTPQGTQYF.

V gene TRBV2 combines with J gene TRBJ1-5; D unresolved. There are 13 residues in the CDR3. CDR1 SNHLY and CDR2 FYNNEI come from the germline V gene. V lost 4 bases to trimming and J lost 6 bases, with 10 bases between them. CDR3 region: CASSVTLTQPQHF. The CDR3 DNA reads TGTGCCAGCAGTGTGACATTGACTCAGCCCCAGCATTTT.

V and J are TRBV6-5 and TRBJ2-1; D is tentatively TRBD1 or TRBD2 (5 bases each). Per the germline V gene, CDR1 is MNHEY and CDR2 is SVGAGI. This CDR3 region has 13 residues. Trimming shortened V by 7 bases and J by 0 bases, and 7 bases separated the two germline ends. The CDR3: CASIGTSYNEQFF. DNA for the CDR3: TGTGCCAGCATCGGGACCTCCTACAATGAGCAGTTCTTC.

The chain couples TRBV4-1 to TRBJ1-2, with TRBD1 matching 8 bases. CDR3 length equals 18 residues. The germline V gene has CDR1 MGHRA and CDR2 YSYEKL. V dropped 0 bases and J dropped 10; count of bases not matched to a gene: 19. CDR3 protein: CASSQDRAAGGLTKDYTF. CDR3 nucleotide sequence: TGCGCCAGCAGCCAAGATAGGGCCGCAGGGGGCCTAACTAAGGACTACACCTTC.

The chain employs TRBV5-1 and TRBJ2-1; TRBD1 agrees at 8 bases. The CDR3 loop spans 14 amino acids. After removal of 4 bases from V and 7 bases from J, the junction contained 7 bases not matched to a gene. Germline values: CDR1 SGHRS, CDR2 YFSETQ. CDR3 DNA sequence: TGCGCCAGCAGCAAGGGACAGGATATGAATGAGCAGTTCTTC. Amino acid sequence: CASSKGQDMNEQFF. Together with reference TRBV5-1 and TRBJ2-1, the CDR3 gives the full variable domain: KAGVTQTPRYLIKTRGQQVTLSCSPISGHRSVSWYQQTPGQGLQFLFEYFSETQRNKGNFPGRFSGRQFSNSRSEMNVSTLELGDSALYLCASSKGQDMNEQFFGPGTRLTVL.

The V gene is TRBV6-4, the J gene TRBJ2-2; the match to TRBD2 covers 9 bases. The CDR3 is 16 amino acids. Germline CDR1 is MRHNA and CDR2 is SNTAGT. Trimming removed 0 bases from V and 5 bases from J; junction bases left unmatched: 4. As DNA, the CDR3 is TGTGCCAGCAGTGACTCGAGCGGGGGGAGAACCGGGGAGCTGTTTTTT. Protein: CASSDSSGGRTGELFF.

This chain joins TRBV5-1 and TRBJ2-1; D remains ambiguous. From germline, CDR1 is SGHRS and CDR2 YFSETQ. Trimming pared 1 base from V and 5 bases from J, leaving 4 bases between. The CDR3 totals 12 residues. As DNA, the CDR3 is TGCGCCAGCAGCTTGTTCGACAATGAGCAGTTCTTC. Amino acid sequence: CASSLFDNEQFF.

This clone was detected only a few times. The chain is built from TRBV5-6 and TRBJ1-5; the D is unclear. This CDR3 is built from 15 residues. V lost 1 base and J 2 bases, leaving 10 bases between the germline ends. CDR1 and CDR2 from the germline V gene are SGHDT and YYEEEE. CDR3 in DNA: TGTGCCAGCAGCTTGATGCAAGTAGGCAATCAGCCCCAGCATTTT. This encodes CASSLMQVGNQPQHF. Full variable domain (outside the CDR3, taken from reference TRBV5-6 and TRBJ1-5): DAGVTQSPTHLIKTRGQQVTLRCSPKSGHDTVSWYQQALGQGPQFIFQYYEEEERQRGNFPDRFSGHQFPNYSSELNVNALLLGDSALYLCASSLMQVGNQPQHFGDGTRLSIL.

The chain joins TRBV2 to TRBJ2-5; no clear D. Germline CDR1 and CDR2: SNHLY and FYNNEI. This CDR3 is built from 16 residues. V lost 1 base to trimming and J lost 0 bases, with 12 bases between them. The chain's CDR3 is CASSEVRYPYQETQYF. CDR3 in DNA: TGTGCCAGCAGTGAAGTGAGGTATCCGTACCAAGAGACCCAGTACTTC.

The chain is built from TRBV6-6 and TRBJ1-5; possible D gene TRBD1, 5 bases. The CDR3 length is 16 residues. Germline-derived CDR1 and CDR2 are MNHNY and SVGAGI (reference sequence). V lost 2 bases, J lost 7 bases, and 18 bases lay in between. The CDR3 loop is CASSYIRLGVGQPQHF. The CDR3 region has the DNA TGTGCCAGCAGTTACATTCGGTTAGGGGTAGGGCAGCCCCAGCATTTT.

The chain joins TRBV24-1 to TRBJ2-3, with 9 bases fitting TRBD1. CDR1 is KGHDR, CDR2 SFDVKD, per germline. V gave up 7 bases and J gave up 2 bases; unmatched junction bases: 3. The CDR3 runs to 14 residues. This chain's CDR3 is CATSLQGATDTQYF. CDR3 nucleotides: TGTGCCACCAGCCTACAGGGGGCCACAGATACGCAGTATTTT.

This clone is a singleton in its sample. The chain uses TRBV11-2 and TRBJ1-1; 11 bases line up with TRBD1. In germline, CDR1 is SGHAT, CDR2 FQNNGV. V dropped 3 bases and J dropped 4; count of bases not matched to a gene: 10. CDR3 length: 17 residues. The CDR3 here is CASSFRTGGLVSTEAFF. CDR3 in DNA: TGTGCCAGCAGCTTCAGGACAGGGGGCTTGGTTAGCACTGAAGCTTTCTTT.